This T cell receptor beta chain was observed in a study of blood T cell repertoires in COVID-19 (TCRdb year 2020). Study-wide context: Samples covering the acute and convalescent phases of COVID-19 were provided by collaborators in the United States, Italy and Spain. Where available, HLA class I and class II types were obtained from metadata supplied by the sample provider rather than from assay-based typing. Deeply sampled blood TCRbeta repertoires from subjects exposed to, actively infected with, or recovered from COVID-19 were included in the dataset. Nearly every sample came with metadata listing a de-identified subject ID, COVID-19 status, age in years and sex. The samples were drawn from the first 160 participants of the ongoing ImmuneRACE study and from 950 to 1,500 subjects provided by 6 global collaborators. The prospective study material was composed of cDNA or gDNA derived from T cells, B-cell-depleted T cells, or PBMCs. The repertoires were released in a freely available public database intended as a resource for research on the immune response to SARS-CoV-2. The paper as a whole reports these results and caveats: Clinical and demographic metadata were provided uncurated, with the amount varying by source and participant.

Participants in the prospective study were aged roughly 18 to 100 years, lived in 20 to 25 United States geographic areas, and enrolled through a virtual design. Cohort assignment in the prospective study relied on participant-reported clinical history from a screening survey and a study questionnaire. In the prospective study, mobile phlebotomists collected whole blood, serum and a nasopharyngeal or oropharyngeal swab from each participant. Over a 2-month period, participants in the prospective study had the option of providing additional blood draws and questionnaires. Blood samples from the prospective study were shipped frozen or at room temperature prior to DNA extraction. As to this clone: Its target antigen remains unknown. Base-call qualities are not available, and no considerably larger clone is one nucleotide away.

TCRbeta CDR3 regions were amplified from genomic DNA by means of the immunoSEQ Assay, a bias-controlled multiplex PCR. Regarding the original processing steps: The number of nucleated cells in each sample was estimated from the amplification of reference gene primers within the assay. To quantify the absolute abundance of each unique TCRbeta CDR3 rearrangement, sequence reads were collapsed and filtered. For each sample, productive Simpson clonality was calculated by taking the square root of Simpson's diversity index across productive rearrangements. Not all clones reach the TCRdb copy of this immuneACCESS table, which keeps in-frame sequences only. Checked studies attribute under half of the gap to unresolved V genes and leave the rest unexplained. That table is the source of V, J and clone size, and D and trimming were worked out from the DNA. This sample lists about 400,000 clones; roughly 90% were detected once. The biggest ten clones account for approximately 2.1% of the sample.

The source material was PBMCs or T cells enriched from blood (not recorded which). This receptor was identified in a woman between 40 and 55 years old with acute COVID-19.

The nucleotide sequence is TGTGCCTGGAGCCTAAAGGGGAATACGCAGTATTTT. This yields the protein CAWSLKGNTQYF. The V and J segments used are TRBV30 and TRBJ2-3; possibly the D gene is TRBD1, per 5 matching bases. The CDR3 spans 12 residues, from the cysteine through the phenylalanine. The entry retains the CDR3 DNA only, 36 bases that are in frame from base 1. Via the germline V gene (reference sequence), CDR1 is GTSNPN and CDR2 SVGIG. Deletion took 3 bases off V and 7 bases off J, with a span of 11 bases between the germline ends. The CDR3 plus the reference TRBV30 and TRBJ2-3 genes for the other parts give the full variable domain: SQTIHQWPATLVQPVGSPLSLECTVEGTSNPNLYWYRQAAGRGLQLLFYSVGIGQISSEVPQNLSASRPQDRQFILSSKKLLLSDSGFYLCAWSLKGNTQYFGPGTRLTVL.